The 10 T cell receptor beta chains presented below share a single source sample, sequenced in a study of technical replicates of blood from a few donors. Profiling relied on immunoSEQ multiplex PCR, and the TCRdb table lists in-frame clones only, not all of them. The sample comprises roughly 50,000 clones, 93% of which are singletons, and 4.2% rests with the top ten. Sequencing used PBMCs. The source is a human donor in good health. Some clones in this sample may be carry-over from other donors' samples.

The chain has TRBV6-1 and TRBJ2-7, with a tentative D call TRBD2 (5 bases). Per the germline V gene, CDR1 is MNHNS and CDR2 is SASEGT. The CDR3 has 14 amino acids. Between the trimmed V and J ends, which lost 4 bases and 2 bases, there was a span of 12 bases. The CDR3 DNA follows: TGTGCCAGCAGTGTTCCGGGATCGACCTACGAGCAGTACTTC. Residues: CASSVPGSTYEQYF.

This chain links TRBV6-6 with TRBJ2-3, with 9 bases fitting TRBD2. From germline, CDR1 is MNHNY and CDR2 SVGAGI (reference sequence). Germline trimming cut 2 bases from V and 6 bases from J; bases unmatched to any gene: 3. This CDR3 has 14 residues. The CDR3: CASSYMSGRDTQYF. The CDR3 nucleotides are TGTGCCAGCAGTTACATGAGCGGGAGGGATACGCAGTATTTT.

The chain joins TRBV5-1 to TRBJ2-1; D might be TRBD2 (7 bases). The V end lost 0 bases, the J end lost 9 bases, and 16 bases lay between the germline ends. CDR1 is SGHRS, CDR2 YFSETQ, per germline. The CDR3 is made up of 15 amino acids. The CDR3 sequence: CASSLAPAAGAEQFF. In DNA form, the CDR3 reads TGCGCCAGCAGCTTGGCCCCGGCTGCGGGGGCTGAGCAGTTCTTC.

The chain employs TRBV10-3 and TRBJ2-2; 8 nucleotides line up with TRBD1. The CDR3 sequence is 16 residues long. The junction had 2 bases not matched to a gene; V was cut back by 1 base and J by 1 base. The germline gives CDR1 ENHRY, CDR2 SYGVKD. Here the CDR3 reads CAISELGTGNTGELFF. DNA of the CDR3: TGTGCCATCAGTGAGTTAGGGACAGGGAACACCGGGGAGCTGTTTTTT.

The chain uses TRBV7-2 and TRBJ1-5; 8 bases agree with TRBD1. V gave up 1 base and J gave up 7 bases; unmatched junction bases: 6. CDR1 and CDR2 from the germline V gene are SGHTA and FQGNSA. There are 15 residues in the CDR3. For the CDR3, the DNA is TGTGCCAGCAGCTTAGGTGGACAGGGTCTACAGCCCCAGCATTTT. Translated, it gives CASSLGGQGLQPQHF.

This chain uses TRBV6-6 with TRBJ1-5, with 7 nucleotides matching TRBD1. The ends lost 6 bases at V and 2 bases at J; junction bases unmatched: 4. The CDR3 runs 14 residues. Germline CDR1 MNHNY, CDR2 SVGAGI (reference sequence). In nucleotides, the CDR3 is TGTGCCAGCAGCCTTGACAGGGGCAATCAGCCCCAGCATTTT. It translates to CASSLDRGNQPQHF.

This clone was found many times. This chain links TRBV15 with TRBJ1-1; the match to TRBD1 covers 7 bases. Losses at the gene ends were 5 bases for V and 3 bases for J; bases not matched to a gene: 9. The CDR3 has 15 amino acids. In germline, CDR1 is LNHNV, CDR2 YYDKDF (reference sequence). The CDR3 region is CATSGLTGRYTEAFF. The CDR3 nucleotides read TGTGCCACCAGCGGCCTGACAGGGCGATACACTGAAGCTTTCTTT.

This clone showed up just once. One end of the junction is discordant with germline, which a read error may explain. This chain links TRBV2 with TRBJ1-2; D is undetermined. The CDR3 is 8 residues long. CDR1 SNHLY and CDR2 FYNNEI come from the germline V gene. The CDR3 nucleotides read TGCGCTTCGCGCGGCTACACCTTC. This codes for CASRGYTF.

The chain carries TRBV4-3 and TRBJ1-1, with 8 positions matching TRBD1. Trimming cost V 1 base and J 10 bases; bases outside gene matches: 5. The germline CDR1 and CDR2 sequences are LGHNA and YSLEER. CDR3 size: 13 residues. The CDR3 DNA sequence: TGCGCCAGCAGCCAAGCGACCAGGGGGCGAGCTTTCTTT. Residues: CASSQATRGRAFF.

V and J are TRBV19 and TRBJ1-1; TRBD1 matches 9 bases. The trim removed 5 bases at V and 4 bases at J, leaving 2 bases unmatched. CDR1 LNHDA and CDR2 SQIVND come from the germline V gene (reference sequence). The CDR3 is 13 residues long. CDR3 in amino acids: CASSGQGPTEAFF. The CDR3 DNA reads TGTGCCAGTAGTGGACAGGGGCCCACTGAAGCTTTCTTT.